Shown below are 17 T cell receptor beta chains from a single sample sequenced in a study of cytomegalovirus exposure and HLA in healthy donors. Primers included in the PCR were 60 Vbeta and 13 Jbeta primers. Sequenced by immunoSEQ multiplex PCR; TCRdb stores in-frame clones only, minus some. The table shows 150,000 to 200,000 clones, with more than 70% occurring only once. Sequencing was carried out using PBMCs. The receptors come from a man aged 18 to 30 in good health and CMV-seropositive.

The V call is TRBV7-9, the J call TRBJ2-1; 8 bases fit TRBD2. The CDR3 runs to 14 residues. The germline V gene encodes CDR1 SEHNR and CDR2 FQNEAQ (reference sequence). V shed 8 bases, J shed 3 bases, and the junction held 6 bases outside the gene matches. The CDR3 coding sequence is TGTGCCAGCCGAGTAGCGGGATACTACAATGAGCAGTTCTTC. Protein sequence: CASRVAGYYNEQFF.

The chain uses TRBV7-9 and TRBJ1-2, with TRBD1 matching 9 bases. The trim removed 5 bases at V and 4 bases at J, leaving 2 bases unmatched. Germline V lookup: CDR1 SEHNR, CDR2 FQNEAQ (reference sequence). CDR3 length: 13 residues. CDR3 sequence (DNA): TGTGCCAGCAGCCGACAGGGGGTCTATGGCTACACCTTC. This codes for CASSRQGVYGYTF.

The rearrangement uses TRBV5-1 and TRBJ2-7; 7 bases agree with TRBD1. The CDR3 spans 14 residues. The trim removed 2 bases at V and 3 bases at J, leaving 5 bases unmatched. The germline gives CDR1 SGHRS, CDR2 YFSETQ. The CDR3 region is CASSFRDSIYEQYF. For the CDR3, the DNA is TGCGCCAGCAGCTTCCGGGACAGTATCTACGAGCAGTACTTC.

In regard to this clone: This CDR3 is also generated by other DNA sequences in the sample. The chain has TRBV11-2 and TRBJ1-5; possibly TRBD1 for D (6 bases). The CDR3 is made up of 13 amino acids. V was trimmed by 5 bases and J by 5 bases, leaving 10 bases between them. Germline V gene lookup returns CDR1 SGHAT and CDR2 FQNNGV. The CDR3 nucleotides read TGTGCCAGCAGCCAGGACAGAGATCAGCCCCAGCATTTT. It codes for CASSQDRDQPQHF.

The genes are TRBV6-1 and TRBJ2-1, with 7 bases lining up with TRBD2. V lost 8 bases, J lost 2 bases, and 9 bases stayed unmatched. This CDR3 is built from 15 residues. Germline V gives CDR1 MNHNS, CDR2 SASEGT. CDR3 bases: TGTGCCAGCCACGAAACGGGACTAACCTACAATGAGCAGTTCTTC. Amino acids: CASHETGLTYNEQFF.

J is TRBJ2-7 and V is TRBV29-1; the match to TRBD1 covers 8 bases. Germline lookup yields CDR1 SQVTM and CDR2 ANQGSEA. V lost 5 bases to trimming and J lost 7 bases; unmatched junction nucleotides: 7. CDR3 size: 12 residues. This CDR3 reads CSVLTTGAEQYF. CDR3 in DNA: TGCAGCGTTTTAACGACAGGGGCAGAGCAGTACTTC.

Turning to this clone: Other DNA variants within this sample encode the same CDR3. The CDR3 reads CASSPGLEETQYF. CDR3 in DNA: TGTGCCAGCTCCCCTGGACTTGAAGAGACCCAGTACTTC. V usage is TRBV18 and J usage is TRBJ2-5; D is perhaps TRBD2 (5 bases). Germline V gene lookup returns CDR1 KGHSH and CDR2 LQKENI. Trimming cost V 6 bases and J 3 bases, with 11 bases left between them. This CDR3 spans 13 amino acids.

The chain carries TRBV27 and TRBJ1-1; tentatively, D is TRBD1 (5 bases). This CDR3 spans 15 amino acids. Germline loops: CDR1 MNHEY, CDR2 SMNVEV (reference sequence). Trimming took 0 bases from V and 2 from J, leaving 10 bases between them. The CDR3 nucleotides are TGTGCCAGCAGTTTATCGGTCCAGGGTAACACTGAAGCTTTCTTT. Amino acid sequence: CASSLSVQGNTEAFF.

This chain uses TRBV5-1 with TRBJ2-2; TRBD2 matches at 7 bases. V was pared by 0 bases and J by 7 bases, with 6 bases of the junction left unmatched. The CDR3 contains 15 residues. Germline assignment: CDR1 SGHRS and CDR2 YFSETQ. This chain's CDR3 is CASSLAAGVGGELFF. CDR3 DNA: TGCGCCAGCAGCTTGGCGGCGGGAGTTGGCGGGGAGCTGTTTTTT. Combining the CDR3 with reference TRBV5-1 and TRBJ2-2 gives the whole variable domain KAGVTQTPRYLIKTRGQQVTLSCSPISGHRSVSWYQQTPGQGLQFLFEYFSETQRNKGNFPGRFSGRQFSNSRSEMNVSTLELGDSALYLCASSLAAGVGGELFFGEGSRLTVL.

The chain has TRBV28 and TRBJ1-2; D is possibly TRBD1 (5 bases). Germline CDR1 is MDHEN and CDR2 is SYDVKM. V was pared by 4 bases and J by 10 bases, with 19 bases between. The CDR3 loop spans 14 amino acids. CDR3 protein: CASSSPSGVGTYTF. Here the CDR3 DNA reads TGTGCCAGCAGTTCCCCTTCGGGGGTGGGAACCTACACCTTC.

This clone showed up just a few times. The V call is TRBV7-9, the J call TRBJ1-4, with 9 bases identical to TRBD1. This CDR3 has 14 residues. The J segment lost 5 bases and the V segment lost 8 bases, leaving 6 bases of the junction unmatched. The germline gives CDR1 SEHNR, CDR2 FQNEAQ (reference sequence). CDR3 in amino acids: CASAPGQGNEKLFF. The CDR3 DNA reads as TGTGCCAGCGCCCCGGGACAGGGCAATGAAAAACTGTTTTTT.

The gene calls are TRBV5-1 and TRBJ2-6, with D tentatively TRBD2 (5 bases). V lost 4 bases to trimming and J lost 1 base, with 6 bases between them. Germline-derived CDR1 and CDR2 are SGHRS and YFSETQ. The CDR3 is 14 amino acids. CDR3 loop: CASSRTSGANVLTF. CDR3 coding DNA: TGCGCCAGCAGCCGGACTTCTGGGGCCAACGTCCTGACTTTC.

This clone was observed a handful of times. J is TRBJ2-3 and V is TRBV18, with 14 bases fitting TRBD2. CDR1 is KGHSH, CDR2 LQKENI, per germline. V lost 5 bases, J lost 0 bases, and 7 bases stayed unmatched. CDR3 size: 18 residues. Here the CDR3 reads CASSAGTSGGTSTDTQYF. The CDR3 DNA follows: TGTGCCAGCTCAGCTGGGACTAGCGGGGGAACTAGCACAGATACGCAGTATTTT. The full variable domain, with the rest looked up from reference TRBV18 and TRBJ2-3, is NAGVMQNPRHLVRRRGQEARLRCSPMKGHSHVYWYRQLPEEGLKFMVYLQKENIIDESGMPKERFSAEFPKEGPSILRIQQVVRGDSAAYFCASSAGTSGGTSTDTQYFGPGTRLTVL.

This clone was counted only a few times. The sample contains more than one DNA sequence encoding this CDR3. The J gene is TRBJ2-3, the V gene TRBV6-6, with D possibly TRBD1 on 6 matching bases. The CDR3 length is 15 residues. Germline CDR1 reads MNHNY; CDR2 reads SVGAGI (reference sequence). V was cut by 8 bases and J by 3 bases, with 18 bases left in between. Here the CDR3 reads CASLQQGRGTDTQYF. The CDR3 DNA sequence: TGTGCCAGCTTACAACAGGGTCGTGGTACAGATACGCAGTATTTT.

Written as DNA, the CDR3 is TGTGCCCGGGACAGCAACTCTGGAAACACCATATATTTT. Translation gives CARDSNSGNTIYF. This chain uses TRBV2 with TRBJ1-3; 7 positions match TRBD1. This CDR3 has 13 amino acids. V dropped 11 bases and J dropped 0; count of bases not matched to a gene: 4. CDR1 SNHLY and CDR2 FYNNEI come from the germline V gene.

V usage is TRBV29-1 and J usage is TRBJ2-5; the match to TRBD1 covers 8 bases. The junction had 8 bases not matched to a gene; V was cut back by 1 base and J by 4 bases. In germline, CDR1 is SQVTM, CDR2 ANQGSEA. CDR3 length: 15 residues. The CDR3 nucleotides are TGCAGCGTTGAAGTCGGGGCAGGGGGCGCAGAGACCCAGTACTTC. Its protein is CSVEVGAGGAETQYF.

The chain recombines TRBV5-1 with TRBJ1-1; D is uncertain. CDR3 size: 14 residues. The V end was cut by 4 bases, the J end by 2 bases, with 12 bases between. Germline CDR1 reads SGHRS; CDR2 reads YFSETQ. For the CDR3, the DNA is TGCGCCAGCAGCCCCCAGGATCTTAACACTGAAGCTTTCTTT. Its translation: CASSPQDLNTEAFF.